The source of this T cell receptor (beta chain) is a study of cytomegalovirus exposure and HLA in healthy donors. General observations from the study: Investigators reported approximately 170 TCR beta chains as tied to cytomegalovirus. Earlier findings revealed that most TCR beta V segments proved productive either about 87% or about 30% of the time. TCR beta V- and J-gene trimming, according to a later analysis, was linked to a missense DCLRE1C variant.

This clone was seen a handful of times. Its antigen is undetermined. CDR3 size: 17 residues. V lost 5 bases to trimming and J lost 3 bases; unmatched junction nucleotides: 14. CDR1 and CDR2 from the germline V gene are MDHEN and SYDVKM. Amplification used 60 Vbeta primers and 13 Jbeta primers. Repertoires were generated with immunoSEQ multiplex PCR, while TCRdb's copy carries only in-frame clones and drops some. The sample lists about 140,000 clones; roughly 88% were seen once. This sequence joins TRBV28 and TRBJ2-7; 9 bases are shared with TRBD2. The material sequenced was PBMCs. This receptor was taken from a woman aged 40 to 49 in good health and CMV-seronegative. This chain's CDR3 is CASSTSGGAGGFYEQYF. CDR3 in DNA: TGTGCCAGCAGTACGTCCGGTGGAGCGGGAGGCTTCTACGAGCAGTACTTC.